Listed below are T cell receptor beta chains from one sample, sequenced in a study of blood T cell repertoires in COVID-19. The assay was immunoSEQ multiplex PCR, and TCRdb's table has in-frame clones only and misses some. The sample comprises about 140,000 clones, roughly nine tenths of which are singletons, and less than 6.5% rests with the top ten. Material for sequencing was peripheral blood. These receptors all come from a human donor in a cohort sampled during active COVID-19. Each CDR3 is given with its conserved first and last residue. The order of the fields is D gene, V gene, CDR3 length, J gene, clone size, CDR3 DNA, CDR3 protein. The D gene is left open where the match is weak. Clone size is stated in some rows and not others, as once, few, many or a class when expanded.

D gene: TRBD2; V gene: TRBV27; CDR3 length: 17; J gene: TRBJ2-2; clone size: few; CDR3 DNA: TGTGCCAGCAGTTTATCGGTAGCGGGAGGCCTCACCGGGGAGCTGTTTTTT; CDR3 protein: CASSLSVAGGLTGELFF
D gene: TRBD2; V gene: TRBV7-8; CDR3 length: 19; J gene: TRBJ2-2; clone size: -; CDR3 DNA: TGTGCCAGCAGCTTACGACCGGGACTAGCGGGACACCGTGTCGGGGAGCTGTTTTTT; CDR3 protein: CASSLRPGLAGHRVGELFF
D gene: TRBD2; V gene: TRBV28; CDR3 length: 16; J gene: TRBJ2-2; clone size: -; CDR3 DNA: TGTGCCACCCTAGCGGGGGTAACAGCGAACACCGGGGAGCTGTTTTTT; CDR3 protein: CATLAGVTANTGELFF
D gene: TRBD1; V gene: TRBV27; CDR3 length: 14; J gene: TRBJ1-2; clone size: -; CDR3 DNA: TGTGCCAGCAGTGGACAGGGGGCCGGCTATGGCTACACCTTC; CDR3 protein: CASSGQGAGYGYTF
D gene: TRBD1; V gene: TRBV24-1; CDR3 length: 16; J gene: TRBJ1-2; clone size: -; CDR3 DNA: TGTGCCACCAGTGATTTGCAAAGGGCCGGGACAGAGATCTACACCTTC; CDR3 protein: CATSDLQRAGTEIYTF
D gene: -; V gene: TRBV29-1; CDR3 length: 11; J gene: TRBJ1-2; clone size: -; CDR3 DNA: TGCAGCGTTTTGACTCCTGGTGGCTACACCTTC; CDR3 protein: CSVLTPGGYTF
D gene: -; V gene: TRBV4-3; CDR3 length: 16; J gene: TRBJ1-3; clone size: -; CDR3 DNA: TGCGCCAGCTCTCCCGGGAGGGATCATACTGGAAACACCATATATTTT; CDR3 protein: CASSPGRDHTGNTIYF
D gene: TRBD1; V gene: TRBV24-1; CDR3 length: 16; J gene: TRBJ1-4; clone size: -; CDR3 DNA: TGTGCCACCAGTGATTTCCGGGACAGCTCTAATGAAAAACTGTTTTTT; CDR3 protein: CATSDFRDSSNEKLFF
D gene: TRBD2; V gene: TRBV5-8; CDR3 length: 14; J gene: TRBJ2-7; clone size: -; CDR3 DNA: TGTGCCAGCAGCTTGGCTAGCGGAACCTACGAGCAGTACTTC; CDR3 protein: CASSLASGTYEQYF
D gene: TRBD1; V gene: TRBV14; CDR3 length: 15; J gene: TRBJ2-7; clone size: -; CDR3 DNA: TGTGCCAGCAGCCCAGGACAGGCTCCCCTCTACGAGCAGTACTTC; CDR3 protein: CASSPGQAPLYEQYF
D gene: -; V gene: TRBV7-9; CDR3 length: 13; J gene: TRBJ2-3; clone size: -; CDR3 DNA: TGTGCCAGCAGCCCCGGGGACACAGATACGCAGTATTTT; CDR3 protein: CASSPGDTDTQYF
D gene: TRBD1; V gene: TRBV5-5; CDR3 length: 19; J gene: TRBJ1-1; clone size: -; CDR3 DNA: TGTGCCAGCAGCTTGGTATCGTACAGGGGCCCTGTCGGGAACACTGAAGCTTTCTTT; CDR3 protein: CASSLVSYRGPVGNTEAFF
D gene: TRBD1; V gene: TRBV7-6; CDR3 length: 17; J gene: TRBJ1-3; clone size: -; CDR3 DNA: TGTGCCAGCAGCTCCAAATTTCAGGGGGCGTATGGAAACACCATATATTTT; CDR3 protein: CASSSKFQGAYGNTIYF
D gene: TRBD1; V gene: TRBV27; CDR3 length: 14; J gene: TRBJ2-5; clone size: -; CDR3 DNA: TGTGCCAGCAGACAAAGACAGGGCCCAGAGACCCAGTACTTC; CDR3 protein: CASRQRQGPETQYF
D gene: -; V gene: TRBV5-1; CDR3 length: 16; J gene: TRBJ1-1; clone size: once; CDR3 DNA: TGCGCCAGCAGCGAATCCGGGTTTAGGATGAACACTGAAGCTTTCTTT; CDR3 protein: CASSESGFRMNTEAFF
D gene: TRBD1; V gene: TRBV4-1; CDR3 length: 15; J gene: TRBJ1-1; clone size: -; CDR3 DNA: TGCGCCAGCAGCCAAACCGGGACAGGAGGGTCTGAAGCTTTCTTT; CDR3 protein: CASSQTGTGGSEAFF
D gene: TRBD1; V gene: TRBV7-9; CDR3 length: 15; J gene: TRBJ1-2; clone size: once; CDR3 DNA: TGTGCCAGCAGCCACCGGGACAGCTTAAACTATGGCTACACCTTC; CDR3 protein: CASSHRDSLNYGYTF
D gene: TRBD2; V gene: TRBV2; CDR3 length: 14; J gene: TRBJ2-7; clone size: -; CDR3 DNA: TGTGCCAGCAAGGAGGCGGGGGATCCCTACGAGCAGTACTTC; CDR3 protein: CASKEAGDPYEQYF
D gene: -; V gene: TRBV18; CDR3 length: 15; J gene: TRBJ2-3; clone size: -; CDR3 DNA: TGTGCCAGCTCCCGGCAAACTACAAATGCAGATACGCAGTATTTT; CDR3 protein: CASSRQTTNADTQYF
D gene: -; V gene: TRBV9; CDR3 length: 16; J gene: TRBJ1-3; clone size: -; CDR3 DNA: TGTGCCAGCAGCGTAGAGCCAGGGCCCTCTGGAAACACCATATATTTT; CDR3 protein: CASSVEPGPSGNTIYF
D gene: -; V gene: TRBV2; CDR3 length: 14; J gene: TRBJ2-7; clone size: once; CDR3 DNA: TGTGCCAGCGAGGGGAGGACGGAGGACTACGAGCAGTACTTC; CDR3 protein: CASEGRTEDYEQYF
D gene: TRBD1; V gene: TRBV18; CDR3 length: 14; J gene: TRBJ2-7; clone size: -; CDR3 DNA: TGTGCCAGCTCCTCGGGGCAGGGGGCGGACGAGCAGTACTTC; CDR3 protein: CASSSGQGADEQYF
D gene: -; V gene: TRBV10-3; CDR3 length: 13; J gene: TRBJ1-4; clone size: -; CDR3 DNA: TGTGCCATCAAAAAGGGGGTGAATGAAAAACTGTTTTTT; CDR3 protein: CAIKKGVNEKLFF
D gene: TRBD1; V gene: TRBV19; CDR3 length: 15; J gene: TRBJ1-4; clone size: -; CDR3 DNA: TGTGCCAGTAATACCGGGGGACAGGGGATCGAAAAACTGTTTTTT; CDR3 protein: CASNTGGQGIEKLFF
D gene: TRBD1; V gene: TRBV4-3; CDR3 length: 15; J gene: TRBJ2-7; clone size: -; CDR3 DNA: TGCGCCAGCAGCCAAGGGGGGACAGGGGATTACGAGCAGTACTTC; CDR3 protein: CASSQGGTGDYEQYF
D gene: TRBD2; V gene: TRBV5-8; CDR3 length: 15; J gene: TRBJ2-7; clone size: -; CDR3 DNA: TGTGCCAGCAGCCCTACTAGCGGTCGAACCTACGAGCAGTACTTC; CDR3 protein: CASSPTSGRTYEQYF
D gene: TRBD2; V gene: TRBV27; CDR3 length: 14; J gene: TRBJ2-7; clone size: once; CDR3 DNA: TGTGCCAGCTCCCCCTCGGGGGGATACTACGAGCAGTACTTC; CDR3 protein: CASSPSGGYYEQYF
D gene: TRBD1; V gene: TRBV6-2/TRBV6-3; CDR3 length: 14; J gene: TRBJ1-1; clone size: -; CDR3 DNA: TGTGCCAGCAGCTTACAGGGGCCGAACACTGAAGCTTTCTTT; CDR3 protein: CASSLQGPNTEAFF
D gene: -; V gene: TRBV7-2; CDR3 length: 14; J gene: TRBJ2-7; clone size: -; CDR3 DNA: TGTGCCAGCAGCTTACTACTTAACTCGGGCGAGCAGTACTTC; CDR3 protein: CASSLLLNSGEQYF
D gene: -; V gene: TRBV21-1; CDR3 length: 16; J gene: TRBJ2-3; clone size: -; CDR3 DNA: TGTGCCAGCAGCACCCGTAGCGGGGGGGCCGGAGATACGCAGTATTTT; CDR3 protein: CASSTRSGGAGDTQYF
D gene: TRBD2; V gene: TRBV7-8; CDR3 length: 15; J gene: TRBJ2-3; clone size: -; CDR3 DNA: TGTGCCAGCAGCCCCCTAGCGGGAAGCACAGATACGCAGTATTTT; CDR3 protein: CASSPLAGSTDTQYF
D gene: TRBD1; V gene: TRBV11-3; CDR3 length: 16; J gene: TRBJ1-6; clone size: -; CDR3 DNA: TGTGCCAGCAGCTTAATCCCGGACAGGGGAAGTACACCCCTCCACTTT; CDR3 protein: CASSLIPDRGSTPLHF
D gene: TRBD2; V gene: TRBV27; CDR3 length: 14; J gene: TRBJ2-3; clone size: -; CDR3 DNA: TGTGCCAGCAGTCTAGGACTAGCGGCAGATACGCAGTATTTT; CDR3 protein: CASSLGLAADTQYF
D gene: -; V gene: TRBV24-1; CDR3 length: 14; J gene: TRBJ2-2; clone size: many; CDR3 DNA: TGTGCCACCAGTGATTTCAGGGACACCGGGGAGCTGTTTTTT; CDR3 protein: CATSDFRDTGELFF